This T cell receptor beta chain stems from a study of blood T cell repertoires in COVID-19. Repertoires were generated with immunoSEQ multiplex PCR, while TCRdb's copy carries only in-frame clones and drops some. The table lists around 230,000 clones, roughly 88% of them singletons, with about 2.2% in the top ten. CDR1 SNHLY and CDR2 FYNNEI come from the germline V gene. The trim removed 7 bases at V and 4 bases at J, leaving 6 bases unmatched. The CDR3 covers 14 residues. Sequencing was performed on peripheral blood. This sequence joins TRBV2 and TRBJ1-2, with 10 bases that match TRBD1. The clonotype was recovered from a man aged 25-45 years who had recovered from COVID-19. CDR3 loop: CASITTGGFYGYTF. CDR3 DNA sequence: TGTGCCAGCATTACGACAGGGGGCTTCTATGGCTACACCTTC.